This T cell receptor beta chain was recovered during a study of neurological immune-mediated disorders. Study results and limitations: None of the CDR3 amino acid sequences of expanded clones were shared across subjects, and this suggested private repertoires in all groups.

The controls, all healthy individuals, were blood bank volunteers in Maryland, USA. The sorted libraries took under 1.2 million CD4+ or CD8+ T cells. This clonotype was detected many times. Its antigen is not identified. TCRdb fed the 5' RACE reads into MiXCR, producing one record per CDR3 protein. The sample carries fewer than 20,000 distinct CDR3 sequences, under 4% recorded once. The CDR3 totals 16 residues. The V gene end was trimmed by 1 base and the J gene end by 3 bases; junction bases not matched to a gene: 6. Germline loops: CDR1 LGHNT, CDR2 FRNRAP. Sequencing was performed on CD8+ T cells from blood. The TCR sequence derives from a woman in her forties in good health. The J gene is TRBJ2-5, the V gene TRBV12-5, with 9 bases lining up with TRBD2. This CDR3 is CASGLDLAGDEETQYF. CDR3 bases: TGTGCTAGTGGTTTGGACTTAGCGGGAGACGAAGAGACCCAGTACTTC.